This T cell receptor (beta chain) came from a study of blood T cells in healthy people across ages. The CDR3 is 17 residues long. V shed 0 bases and J shed 0 bases, with 12 bases lying between them. Per germline, CDR1 LGHNA and CDR2 YNFKEQ. Combining a sample-barcoded 5' primer with a J-beta primer mix, a second PCR ran for about 7 to 11 cycles. In TCRdb, the 5' RACE reads were re-called with MiXCR into one record per CDR3 protein. In the table there are some 1.6 million distinct CDR3 sequences, 34% of which are singletons. V and J are TRBV4-2 and TRBJ2-1; maybe TRBD2 (6 bases). Sequenced sample: blood. The sequence was collected from a woman under 40 in good health. The CDR3 loop reads CASSQDVPGSSYNEQFF. The CDR3 DNA reads as TGTGCCAGCAGCCAAGACGTCCCCGGGAGCTCCTACAATGAGCAGTTCTTC.